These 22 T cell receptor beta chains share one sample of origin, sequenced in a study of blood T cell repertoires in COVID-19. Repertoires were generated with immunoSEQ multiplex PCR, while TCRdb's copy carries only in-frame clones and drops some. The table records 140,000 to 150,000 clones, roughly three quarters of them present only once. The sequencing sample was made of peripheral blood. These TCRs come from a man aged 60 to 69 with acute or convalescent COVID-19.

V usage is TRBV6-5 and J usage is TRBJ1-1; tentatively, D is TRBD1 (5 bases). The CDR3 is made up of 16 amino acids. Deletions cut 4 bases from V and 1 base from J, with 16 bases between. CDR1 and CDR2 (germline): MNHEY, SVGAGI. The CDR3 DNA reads TGTGCCAGCAGTTTCTCTTCAGCCCAGGGGAACACTGAAGCTTTCTTT. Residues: CASSFSSAQGNTEAFF.

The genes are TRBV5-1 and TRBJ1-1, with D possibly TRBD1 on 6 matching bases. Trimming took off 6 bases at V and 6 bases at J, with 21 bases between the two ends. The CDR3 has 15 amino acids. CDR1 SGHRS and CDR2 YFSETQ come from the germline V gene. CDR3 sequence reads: CASTSGQGSWAEAFF. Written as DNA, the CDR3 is TGCGCCAGCACCTCCGGGCAGGGGTCCTGGGCTGAAGCTTTCTTT.

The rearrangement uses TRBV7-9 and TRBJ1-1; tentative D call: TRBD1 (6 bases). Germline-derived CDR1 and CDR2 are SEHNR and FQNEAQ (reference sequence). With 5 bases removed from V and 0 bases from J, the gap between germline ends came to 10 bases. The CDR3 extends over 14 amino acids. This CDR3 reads CASSRRTVNTEAFF. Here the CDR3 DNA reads TGTGCCAGCAGCCGCAGGACAGTGAACACTGAAGCTTTCTTT.

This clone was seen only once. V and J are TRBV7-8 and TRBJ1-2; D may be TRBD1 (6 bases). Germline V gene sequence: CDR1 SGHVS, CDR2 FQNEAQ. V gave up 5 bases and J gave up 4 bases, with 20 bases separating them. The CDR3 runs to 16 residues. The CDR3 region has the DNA TGTGCCAGCAGCCCACTACCGGACAGTTATTTCTATGGCTACACCTTC. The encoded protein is CASSPLPDSYFYGYTF.

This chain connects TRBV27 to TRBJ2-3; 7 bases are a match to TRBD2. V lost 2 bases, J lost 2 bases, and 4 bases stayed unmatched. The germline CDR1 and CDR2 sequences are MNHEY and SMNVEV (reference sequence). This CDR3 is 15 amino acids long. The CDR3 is CASSLRGRVTDTQYF. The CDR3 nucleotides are TGTGCCAGCAGTTTACGGGGGAGGGTCACAGATACGCAGTATTTT.

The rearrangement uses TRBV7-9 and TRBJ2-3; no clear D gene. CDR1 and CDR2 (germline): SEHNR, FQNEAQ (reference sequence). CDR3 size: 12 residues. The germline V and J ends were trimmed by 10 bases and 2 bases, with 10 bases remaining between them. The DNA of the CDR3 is TGTGCCACCCCCAGCGCCACAGATACGCAGTATTTT. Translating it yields CATPSATDTQYF.

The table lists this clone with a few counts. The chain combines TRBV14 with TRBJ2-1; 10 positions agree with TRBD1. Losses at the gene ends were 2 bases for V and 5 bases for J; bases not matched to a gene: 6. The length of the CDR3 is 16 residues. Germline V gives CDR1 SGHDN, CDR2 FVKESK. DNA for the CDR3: TGTGCCAGCAGCCAAAGATGGGGGACAGGGGACAATGAGCAGTTCTTC. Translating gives CASSQRWGTGDNEQFF.

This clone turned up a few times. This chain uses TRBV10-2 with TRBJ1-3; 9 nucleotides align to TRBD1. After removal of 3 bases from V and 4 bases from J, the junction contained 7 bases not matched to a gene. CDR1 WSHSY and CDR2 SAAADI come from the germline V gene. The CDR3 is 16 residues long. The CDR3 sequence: CASSDTQGAFGNTIYF. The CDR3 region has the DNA TGCGCCAGCAGTGACACACAGGGGGCCTTCGGAAACACCATATATTTT.

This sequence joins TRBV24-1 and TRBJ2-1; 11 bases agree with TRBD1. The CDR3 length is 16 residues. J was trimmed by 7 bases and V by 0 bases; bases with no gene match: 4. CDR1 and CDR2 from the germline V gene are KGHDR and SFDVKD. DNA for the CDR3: TGTGCCACCAGTGATTTGGGGACAGGGGGTAGAAATGAGCAGTTCTTC. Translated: CATSDLGTGGRNEQFF.

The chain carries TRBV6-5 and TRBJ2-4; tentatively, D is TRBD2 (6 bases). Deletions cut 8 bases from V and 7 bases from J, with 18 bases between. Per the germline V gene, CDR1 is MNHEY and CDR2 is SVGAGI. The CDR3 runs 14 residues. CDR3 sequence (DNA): TGTGCCAGCGGCATCTTGCCGGGAGCTAACATTCAGTACTTC. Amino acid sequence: CASGILPGANIQYF.

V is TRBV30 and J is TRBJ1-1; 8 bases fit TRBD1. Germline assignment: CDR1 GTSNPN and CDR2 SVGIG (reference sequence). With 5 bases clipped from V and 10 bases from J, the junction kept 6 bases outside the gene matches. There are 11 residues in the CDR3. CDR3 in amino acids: CAWRTGQVAFF. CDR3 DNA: TGTGCCTGGCGGACAGGGCAAGTAGCTTTCTTT.

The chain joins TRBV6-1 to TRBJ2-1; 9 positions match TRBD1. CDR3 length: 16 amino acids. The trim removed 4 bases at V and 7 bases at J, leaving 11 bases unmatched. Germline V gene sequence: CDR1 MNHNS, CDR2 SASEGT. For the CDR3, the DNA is TGTGCCAGCAGTGCTACAACAGGGGGCGGCTTAAATGAGCAGTTCTTC. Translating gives CASSATTGGGLNEQFF.

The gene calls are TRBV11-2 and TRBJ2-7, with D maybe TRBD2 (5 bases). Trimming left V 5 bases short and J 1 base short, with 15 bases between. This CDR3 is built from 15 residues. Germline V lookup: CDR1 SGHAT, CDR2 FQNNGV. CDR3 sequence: CASSPGGSLSYEQYF. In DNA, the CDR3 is TGTGCCAGCAGCCCAGGCGGGTCTCTGTCCTACGAGCAGTACTTC.

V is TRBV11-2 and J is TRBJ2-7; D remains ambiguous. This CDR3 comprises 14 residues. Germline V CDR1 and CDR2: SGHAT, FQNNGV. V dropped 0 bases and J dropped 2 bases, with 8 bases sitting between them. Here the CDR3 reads CASSLELTTYEQYF. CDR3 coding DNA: TGTGCCAGCAGCTTAGAACTAACTACCTACGAGCAGTACTTC.

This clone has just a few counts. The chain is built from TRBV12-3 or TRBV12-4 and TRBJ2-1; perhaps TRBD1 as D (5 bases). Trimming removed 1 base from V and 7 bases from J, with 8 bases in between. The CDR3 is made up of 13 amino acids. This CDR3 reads CASSLGGPNEQFF. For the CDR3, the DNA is TGTGCCAGCAGTTTAGGGGGCCCAAATGAGCAGTTCTTC.

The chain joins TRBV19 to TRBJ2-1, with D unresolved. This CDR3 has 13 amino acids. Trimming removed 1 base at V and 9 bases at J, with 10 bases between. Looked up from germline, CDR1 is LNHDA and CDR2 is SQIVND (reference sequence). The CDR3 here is CASSIGLRGEQFF. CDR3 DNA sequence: TGTGCCAGTAGTATAGGTCTGAGAGGTGAGCAGTTCTTC.

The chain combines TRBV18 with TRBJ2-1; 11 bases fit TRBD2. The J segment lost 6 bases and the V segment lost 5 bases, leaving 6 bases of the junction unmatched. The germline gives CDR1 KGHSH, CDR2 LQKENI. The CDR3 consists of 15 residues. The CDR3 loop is CASSVGLAGFNEQFF. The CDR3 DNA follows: TGTGCCAGCTCAGTCGGACTAGCGGGTTTCAATGAGCAGTTCTTC.

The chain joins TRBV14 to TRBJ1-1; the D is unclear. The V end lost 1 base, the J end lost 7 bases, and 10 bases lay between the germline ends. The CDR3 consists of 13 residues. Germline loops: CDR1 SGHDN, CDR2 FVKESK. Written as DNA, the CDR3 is TGTGCCAGCAGCCAAGGGGTTGGGCGTGAAGCTTTCTTT. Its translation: CASSQGVGREAFF.

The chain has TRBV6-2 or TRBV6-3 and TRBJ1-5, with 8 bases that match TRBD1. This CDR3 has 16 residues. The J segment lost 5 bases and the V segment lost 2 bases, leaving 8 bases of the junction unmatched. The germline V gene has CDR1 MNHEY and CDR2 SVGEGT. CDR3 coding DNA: TGTGCCAGCAGTTACGCAGGCCCAGGGGGCTATCAGCCCCAGCATTTT. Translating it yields CASSYAGPGGYQPQHF.

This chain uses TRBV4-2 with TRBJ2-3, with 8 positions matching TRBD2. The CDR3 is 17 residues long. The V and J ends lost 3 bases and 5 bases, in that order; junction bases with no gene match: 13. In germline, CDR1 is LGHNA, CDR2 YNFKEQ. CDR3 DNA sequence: TGTGCCAGCAGCCAGGTCCAGGGCGGGAGGACGTTAGATACGCAGTATTTT. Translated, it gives CASSQVQGGRTLDTQYF.

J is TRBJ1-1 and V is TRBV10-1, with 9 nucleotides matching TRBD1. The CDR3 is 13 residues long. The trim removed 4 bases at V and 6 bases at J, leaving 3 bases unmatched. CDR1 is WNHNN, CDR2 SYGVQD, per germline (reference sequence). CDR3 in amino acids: CASSVDRGAEAFF. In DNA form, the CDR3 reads TGCGCCAGCAGTGTGGACAGGGGAGCTGAAGCTTTCTTT.

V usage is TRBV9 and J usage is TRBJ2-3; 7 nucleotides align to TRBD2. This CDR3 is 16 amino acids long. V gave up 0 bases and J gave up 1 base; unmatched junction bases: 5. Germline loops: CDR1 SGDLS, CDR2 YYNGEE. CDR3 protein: CASSVGASGRTDTQYF. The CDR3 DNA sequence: TGTGCCAGCAGCGTAGGGGCTAGCGGCCGCACAGATACGCAGTATTTT.